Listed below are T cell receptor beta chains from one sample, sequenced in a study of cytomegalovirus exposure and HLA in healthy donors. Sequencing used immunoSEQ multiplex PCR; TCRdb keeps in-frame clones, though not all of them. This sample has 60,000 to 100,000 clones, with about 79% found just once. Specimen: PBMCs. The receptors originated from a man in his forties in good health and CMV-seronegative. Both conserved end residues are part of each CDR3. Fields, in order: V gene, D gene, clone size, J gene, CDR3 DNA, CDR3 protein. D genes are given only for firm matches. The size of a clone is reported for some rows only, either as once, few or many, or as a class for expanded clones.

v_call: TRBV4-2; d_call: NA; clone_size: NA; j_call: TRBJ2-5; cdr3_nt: TGTGCCAGCAGCCAAGATCTTAGAACCCAGTACTTC; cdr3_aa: CASSQDLRTQYF
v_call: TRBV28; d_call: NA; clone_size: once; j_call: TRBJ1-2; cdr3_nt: TGTGCCAGCAGTTTATACTCGCCTTACTATGGCTACACCTTC; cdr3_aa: CASSLYSPYYGYTF
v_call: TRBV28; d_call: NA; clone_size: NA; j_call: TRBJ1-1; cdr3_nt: TGTGCCAGCAGTTTGTCCCAGGGTAACACTGAAGCTTTCTTT; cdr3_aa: CASSLSQGNTEAFF
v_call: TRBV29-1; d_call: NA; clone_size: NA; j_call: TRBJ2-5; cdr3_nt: TGCAGCGTTGAAGATACCAGGGGTGGAGAGACCCAGTACTTC; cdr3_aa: CSVEDTRGGETQYF
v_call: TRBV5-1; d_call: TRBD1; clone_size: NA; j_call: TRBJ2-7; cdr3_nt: TGCGCCAGCAGTCCCGGGACAGGGCCCTACGAGCAGTACTTC; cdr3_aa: CASSPGTGPYEQYF
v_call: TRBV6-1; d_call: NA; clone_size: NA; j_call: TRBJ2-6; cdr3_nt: TGTGCCAGCAGTGAATCGGGAGAGGGGGCCAACGTCCTGACTTTC; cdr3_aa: CASSESGEGANVLTF
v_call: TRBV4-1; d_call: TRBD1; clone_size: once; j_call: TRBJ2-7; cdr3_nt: TGCGCCAGCAGCCCCTACCCCGGGACAGGGGACTACGAGCAGTACTTC; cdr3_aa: CASSPYPGTGDYEQYF
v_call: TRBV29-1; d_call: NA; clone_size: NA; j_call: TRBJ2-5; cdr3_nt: TGCAGCGTTGAAACCTCTAGCCGAGAGACCCAGTACTTC; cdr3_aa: CSVETSSRETQYF
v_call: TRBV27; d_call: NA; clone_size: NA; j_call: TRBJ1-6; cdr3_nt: TGTGCCAGCAGTTTCCAGGGAAGGTCTCGCCTCCACTTT; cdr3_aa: CASSFQGRSRLHF
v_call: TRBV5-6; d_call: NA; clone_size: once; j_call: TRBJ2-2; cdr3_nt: TGTGCCAGCAGCTTGTCCCTTGCCGGGGAGCTGTTTTTT; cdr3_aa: CASSLSLAGELFF
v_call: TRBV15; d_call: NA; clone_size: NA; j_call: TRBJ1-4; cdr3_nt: TGTGCCACCAGCAGCCTACTCGACAGGAGTAATGAAAAACTGTTTTTT; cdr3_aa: CATSSLLDRSNEKLFF
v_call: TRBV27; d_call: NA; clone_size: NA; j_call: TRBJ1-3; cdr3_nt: TGTGCCAGCAGTTCACAGGGTGGAAACACCATATATTTT; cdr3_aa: CASSSQGGNTIYF
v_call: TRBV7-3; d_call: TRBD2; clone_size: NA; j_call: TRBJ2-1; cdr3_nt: TGTGCCAGCAGCCTCCCCTTAAGTTTGCGGGAGGGGAATAGTGAGCAGTTCTTC; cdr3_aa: CASSLPLSLREGNSEQFF
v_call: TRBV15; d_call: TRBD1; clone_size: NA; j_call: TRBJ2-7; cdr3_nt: TGTGCCACCAGCAGTTCCGGGACAGTGGGCTACGAGCAGTACTTC; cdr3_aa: CATSSSGTVGYEQYF
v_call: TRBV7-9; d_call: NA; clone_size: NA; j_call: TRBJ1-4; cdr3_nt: TGTGCCAGCAGCTCGACTCGGACAGCAACTAATGAAAAACTGTTTTTT; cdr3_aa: CASSSTRTATNEKLFF
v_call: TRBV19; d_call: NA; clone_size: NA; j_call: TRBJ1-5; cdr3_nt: TGTGCCAGTACAAGGTCGGGAAGGAGCGATCAGCCCCAGCATTTT; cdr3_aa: CASTRSGRSDQPQHF
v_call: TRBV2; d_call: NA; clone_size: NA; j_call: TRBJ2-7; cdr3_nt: TGTGCCAGCAGTGTGTGGGGCCCCTACGAGCAGTACTTC; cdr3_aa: CASSVWGPYEQYF
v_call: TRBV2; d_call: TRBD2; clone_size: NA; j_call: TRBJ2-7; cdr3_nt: TGTGCCAGCAGCGCACTAGCGGCCTTGTCCTACGAGCAGTACTTC; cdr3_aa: CASSALAALSYEQYF
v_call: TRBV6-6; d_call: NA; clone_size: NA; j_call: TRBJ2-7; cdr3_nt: TGTGCCAGCAGTTACCTAGAACCGACTAGACTAGACGAGCAGTACTTC; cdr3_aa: CASSYLEPTRLDEQYF
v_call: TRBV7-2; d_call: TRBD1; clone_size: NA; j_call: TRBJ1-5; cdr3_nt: TGTGCCAGCAGCTTAGTTCGACAGGGCGGTCAGCCCCAGCATTTT; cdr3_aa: CASSLVRQGGQPQHF
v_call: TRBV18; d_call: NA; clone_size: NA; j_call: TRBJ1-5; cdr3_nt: TGTGCCAGCGGCAGTGGTAGCAATCAGCCCCAGCATTTT; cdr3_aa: CASGSGSNQPQHF
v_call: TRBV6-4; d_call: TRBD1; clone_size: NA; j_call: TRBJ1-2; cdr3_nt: TGTGCCAAATCATATAGGGACAGGGATGGCTACACCTTC; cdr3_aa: CAKSYRDRDGYTF
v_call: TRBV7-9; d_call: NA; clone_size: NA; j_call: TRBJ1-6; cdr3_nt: TGTGCCAGCAGCTTATCGTCGGGGATTGTATCACCCCTCCACTTT; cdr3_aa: CASSLSSGIVSPLHF
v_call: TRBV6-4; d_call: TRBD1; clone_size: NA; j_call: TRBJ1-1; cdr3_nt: TGTGCCAGCAGTGCTGACAGGGACACTGAAGCTTTCTTT; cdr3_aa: CASSADRDTEAFF
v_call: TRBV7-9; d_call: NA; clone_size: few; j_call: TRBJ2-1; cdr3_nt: TGTGCCAGCAGCTTACCAGGGGTCGGAGGCAATGAGCAGTTCTTC; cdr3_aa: CASSLPGVGGNEQFF
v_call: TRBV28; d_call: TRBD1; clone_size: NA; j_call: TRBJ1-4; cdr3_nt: TGTGCCAGCAGTTCCGGGACAGGGGGCGCGCTTGAAAAACTGTTTTTT; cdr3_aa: CASSSGTGGALEKLFF
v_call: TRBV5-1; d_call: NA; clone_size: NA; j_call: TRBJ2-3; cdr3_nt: TGCGCCAGCAGCCCAGGGAAGGATACGCAGTATTTT; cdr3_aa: CASSPGKDTQYF
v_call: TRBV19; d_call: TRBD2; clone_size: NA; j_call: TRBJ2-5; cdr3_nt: TGTGCCAGTAGTATTGGGGGAGGGCGCGGCGAGACCCAGTACTTC; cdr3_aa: CASSIGGGRGETQYF
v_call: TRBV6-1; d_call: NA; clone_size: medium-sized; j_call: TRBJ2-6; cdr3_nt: TGTGCCAGCAGTGAAGCAGACAGCTCTGGGGCCAACGTCCTGACTTTC; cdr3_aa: CASSEADSSGANVLTF
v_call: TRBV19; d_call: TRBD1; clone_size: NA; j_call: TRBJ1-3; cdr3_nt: TGTGCCAGTAGACCAGACAGGGGGAGTGGAAACGCCATATATTTT; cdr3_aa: CASRPDRGSGNAIYF
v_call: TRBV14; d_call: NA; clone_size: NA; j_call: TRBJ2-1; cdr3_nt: TGTGCCAGCAGCCTGAGCGTTGAGCAGTTCTTC; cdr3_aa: CASSLSVEQFF